This entry is about one T cell receptor (beta chain). These data originate in a study of blood T cell repertoires in COVID-19. Study summary: COVID-19 samples, acute and convalescent, were from the United States, Italy and Spain. Sample material is recorded as cDNA or gDNA derived from T cells, B-cell-depleted T cells, or PBMCs.

In the authors' workflow: Estimation of nucleated cell counts relied on the amplification of reference gene primers. TCRdb's table, derived via immunoSEQ multiplex PCR, lists solely in-frame clones and lacks some. V, J and clone size are those of that table, while D and trimming were read from the DNA. The data contain around 140,000 clones, 78% of them singletons. Germline lookup yields CDR1 MDHEN and CDR2 SYDVKM. Trimming pared 4 bases from V and 4 bases from J, leaving 16 bases between. The CDR3 length is 16 residues. The chain couples TRBV28 to TRBJ2-2; tentatively, D is TRBD2 (6 bases). This clonotype was obtained from a woman aged 60-70 years with acute or convalescent COVID-19. The sequenced material came from peripheral blood. CDR3 sequence (DNA): TGTGCCAGCAGTTCCCGGAGGGCGAAACGCACCGGGGAGCTGTTTTTT. It translates to CASSSRRAKRTGELFF.